The clone carrying this T cell receptor beta chain has a single count. Its target is not known. The PCR had 60 Vbeta and 13 Jbeta primers. Produced via immunoSEQ multiplex PCR; TCRdb's table is partial and in-frame only. Of 200,000 or so clones listed, 82% are singletons. The data derive from a study of cytomegalovirus exposure and HLA in healthy donors. Findings and limits, study-wide: Later work showed greater clonal expansion in HLA-associated TCR beta chains than in equally common others.

Sequenced material: PBMCs. This receptor was obtained from a boy aged 2 to 10 in good health and CMV-seronegative.

The CDR3 nucleotides read TGTGCCAGCAGCGTAGACGGGGAAGAGACCCAGTACTTC. It specifies CASSVDGEETQYF. The J gene is TRBJ2-5, the V gene TRBV9, with a possible D match to TRBD2 (5 bases). Trimming removed 0 bases at V and 3 bases at J, with 6 bases between. The CDR3 totals 13 residues. Germline loops: CDR1 SGDLS, CDR2 YYNGEE.